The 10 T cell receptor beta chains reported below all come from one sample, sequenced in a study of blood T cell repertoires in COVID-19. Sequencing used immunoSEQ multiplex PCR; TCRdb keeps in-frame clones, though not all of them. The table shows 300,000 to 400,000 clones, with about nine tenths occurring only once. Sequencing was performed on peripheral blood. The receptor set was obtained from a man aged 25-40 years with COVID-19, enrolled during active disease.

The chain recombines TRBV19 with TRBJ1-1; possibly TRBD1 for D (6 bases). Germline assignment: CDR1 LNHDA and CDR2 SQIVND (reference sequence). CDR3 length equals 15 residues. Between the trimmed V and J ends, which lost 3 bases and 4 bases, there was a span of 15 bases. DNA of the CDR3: TGTGCCAGTAGTATCCCAGGGGTTGTAATCACTGAAGCTTTCTTT. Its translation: CASSIPGVVITEAFF.

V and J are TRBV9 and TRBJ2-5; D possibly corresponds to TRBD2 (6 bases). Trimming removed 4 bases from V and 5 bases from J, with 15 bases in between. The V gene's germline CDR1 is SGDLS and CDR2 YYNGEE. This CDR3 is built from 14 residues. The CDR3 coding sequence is TGTGCCAGCAGCCCCATGGGGGGACGGGAGACCCAGTACTTC. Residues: CASSPMGGRETQYF.

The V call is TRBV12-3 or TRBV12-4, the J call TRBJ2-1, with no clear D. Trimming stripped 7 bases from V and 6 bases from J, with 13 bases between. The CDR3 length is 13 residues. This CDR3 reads CASNLTPGNEQFF. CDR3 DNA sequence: TGTGCCAGCAACTTAACCCCGGGCAATGAGCAGTTCTTC.

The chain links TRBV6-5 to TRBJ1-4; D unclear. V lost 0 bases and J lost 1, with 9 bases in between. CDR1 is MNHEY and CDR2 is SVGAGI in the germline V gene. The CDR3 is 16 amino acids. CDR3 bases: TGTGCCAGCAGTTACTCCCTCAAGAGAACTAATGAAAAACTGTTTTTT. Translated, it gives CASSYSLKRTNEKLFF.

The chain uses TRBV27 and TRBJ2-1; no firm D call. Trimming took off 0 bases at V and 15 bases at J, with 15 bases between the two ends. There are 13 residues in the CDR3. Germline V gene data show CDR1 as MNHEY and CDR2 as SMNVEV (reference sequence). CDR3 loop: CASSLSIAFTLFF. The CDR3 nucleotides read TGTGCCAGCAGTTTATCCATAGCTTTCACTCTGTTCTTC.

The CDR3 DNA reads TGTGCCAGTAGTATGGGAGGCGAATCCTACAATGAGCAGTTCTTC. Translated, it gives CASSMGGESYNEQFF. The chain joins TRBV19 to TRBJ2-1; TRBD2 is a possible D gene (6 bases). The V gene lost 3 bases and the J gene lost 1 base, with 10 bases spanning the gap. The germline V gene encodes CDR1 LNHDA and CDR2 SQIVND (reference sequence). There are 15 residues in the CDR3.

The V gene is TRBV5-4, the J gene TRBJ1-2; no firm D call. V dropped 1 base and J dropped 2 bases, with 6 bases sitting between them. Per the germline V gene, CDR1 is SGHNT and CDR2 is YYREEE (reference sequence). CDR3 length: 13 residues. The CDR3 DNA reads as TGTGCCAGCAGCTTGTACAGCAACTATGGCTACACCTTC. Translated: CASSLYSNYGYTF.

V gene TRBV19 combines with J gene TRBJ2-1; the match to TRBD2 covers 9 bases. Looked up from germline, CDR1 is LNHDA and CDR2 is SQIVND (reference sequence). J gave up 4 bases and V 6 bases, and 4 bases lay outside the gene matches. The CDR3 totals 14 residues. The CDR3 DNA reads TGTGCCAGTAGGGCGGGGGGGAGGTACAATGAGCAGTTCTTC. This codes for CASRAGGRYNEQFF.

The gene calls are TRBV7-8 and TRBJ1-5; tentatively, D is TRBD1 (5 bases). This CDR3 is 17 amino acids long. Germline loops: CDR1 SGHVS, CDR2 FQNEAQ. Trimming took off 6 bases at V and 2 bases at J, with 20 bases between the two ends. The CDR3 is CASSHRQSPGGNQPQHF. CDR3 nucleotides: TGTGCCAGCAGTCATCGACAGTCCCCTGGAGGCAATCAGCCCCAGCATTTT.

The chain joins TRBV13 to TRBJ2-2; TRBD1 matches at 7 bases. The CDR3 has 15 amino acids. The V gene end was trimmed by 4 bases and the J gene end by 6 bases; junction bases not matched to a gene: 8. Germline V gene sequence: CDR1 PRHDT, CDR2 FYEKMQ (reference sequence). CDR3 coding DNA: TGTGCCAGCAGCTCCTACAGGGGTGTCCCCGGGGAGCTGTTTTTT. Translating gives CASSSYRGVPGELFF.